Following are 13 T cell receptor beta chains from one sample sequenced in a study of PD-1 blockade in classical Hodgkin lymphoma. Using immunoSEQ multiplex PCR, the repertoire was profiled, and TCRdb retains in-frame clones only, with some absent. The table includes 29,000 or so clones, under 75% detected once. Autologous stem cell transplantation was followed by relapse in every patient, and brentuximab vedotin exposure varied. The sequences come from peripheral blood mononuclear cells (PBMCs), collected before the second cycle of nivolumab. Source of these receptors: a human donor with classical Hodgkin lymphoma.

The rearrangement links TRBV6-1 to TRBJ2-7; TRBD2 matches 9 bases. Germline trimming cut 2 bases from V and 6 bases from J; bases unmatched to any gene: 8. CDR3 length: 15 residues. Germline V gene lookup returns CDR1 MNHNS and CDR2 SASEGT. CDR3 loop: CASSESGRGGLEQYF. CDR3 in DNA: TGTGCCAGCAGTGAAAGTGGGCGGGGGGGCCTCGAGCAGTACTTC.

This clone was recorded many times. Additional DNA sequences in this sample encode the identical CDR3. The chain combines TRBV19 with TRBJ2-3; 15 positions match TRBD2. The J segment lost 4 bases and the V segment lost 8 bases, leaving 4 bases of the junction unmatched. The CDR3 has 15 amino acids. Germline-derived CDR1 and CDR2 are LNHDA and SQIVND (reference sequence). The CDR3 bases are TGTGCCAGTCGGACTAGCGGGGGGGCCCCAGATACGCAGTATTTT. It encodes CASRTSGGAPDTQYF.

Only one count was recorded for this clone. The chain has TRBV14 and TRBJ1-3, with unresolved D. Trimming left V 0 bases short and J 4 bases short, with 13 bases between. The CDR3 extends over 16 amino acids. Germline V gives CDR1 SGHDN, CDR2 FVKESK. The CDR3 here is CASSQEKRAWGNTIYF. The CDR3 DNA is TGTGCCAGCAGCCAAGAAAAAAGGGCGTGGGGAAACACCATATATTTT.

V gene TRBV6-1 combines with J gene TRBJ2-1; 8 nucleotides line up with TRBD1. The J segment lost 7 bases and the V segment lost 2 bases, leaving 7 bases of the junction unmatched. CDR1 is MNHNS and CDR2 is SASEGT in the germline V gene. The CDR3 length is 15 residues. The CDR3 bases are TGTGCCAGCAGTGAACGAACAGGGGGTCTGAATGAGCAGTTCTTC. Its translation: CASSERTGGLNEQFF.

The J gene is TRBJ1-5, the V gene TRBV5-1, with 10 bases that match TRBD1. CDR1 and CDR2 from the germline V gene are SGHRS and YFSETQ. The V and J ends lost 0 bases and 5 bases, in that order; junction bases with no gene match: 2. CDR3 length: 15 amino acids. The DNA of the CDR3 is TGCGCCAGCAGCTTGGCTGGACAGGGGGATCAGCCCCAGCATTTT. It is translated as CASSLAGQGDQPQHF.

J is TRBJ2-7 and V is TRBV5-4; 8 bases match TRBD1. The CDR3 is 14 amino acids. Germline CDR1 is SGHNT and CDR2 is YYREEE (reference sequence). V shed 4 bases, J shed 5 bases, and the junction held 8 bases outside the gene matches. CDR3 region: CASSQRHRGNEQYF. The CDR3 DNA sequence: TGTGCCAGCAGCCAGCGGCACAGGGGGAACGAGCAGTACTTC.

This chain connects TRBV5-1 to TRBJ2-1, with 8 bases matching TRBD1. CDR3 length: 13 residues. Trimming took 3 bases from V and 6 from J; bases not matched to a gene: 2. From germline, CDR1 is SGHRS and CDR2 YFSETQ. The CDR3 nucleotides read TGCGCCAGCAGCTGGACAGGGCCCAATGAGCAGTTCTTC. Translation: CASSWTGPNEQFF.

The CDR3 DNA reads TGTGCCAGCAGCTTTATGAACACCGGGGAGCTGTTTTTT. Protein: CASSFMNTGELFF. The V call is TRBV7-9, the J call TRBJ2-2, with no clear D. The length of the CDR3 is 13 residues. V was cut by 3 bases and J by 1 base, with 3 bases left in between. The germline V gene has CDR1 SEHNR and CDR2 FQNEAQ (reference sequence).

There are a few counts of this clone. The rearrangement links TRBV7-9 to TRBJ1-4; D remains ambiguous. V was trimmed by 5 bases and J by 8 bases, leaving 15 bases between them. This CDR3 region has 14 residues. Germline V gene data show CDR1 as SEHNR and CDR2 as FQNEAQ (reference sequence). The CDR3 region has the DNA TGTGCCAGCAGCGGCGCCATGGTTTCCGAAAAACTGTTTTTT. It is translated as CASSGAMVSEKLFF.

The chain is built from TRBV5-5 and TRBJ1-4; D gene unclear. This CDR3 is 15 amino acids long. With 4 bases removed from V and 6 bases from J, the gap between germline ends came to 16 bases. Germline V CDR1 and CDR2: SGHKS, YYEKEE (reference sequence). The DNA for the CDR3 is TGTGCCAGCAGCGTTGGGTCTCGAGGCGATGAAAAACTGTTTTTT. This translates into CASSVGSRGDEKLFF.

The gene calls are TRBV19 and TRBJ1-5; D uncertain. V lost 1 base, J lost 3 bases, and 10 bases lay in between. The germline V gene has CDR1 LNHDA and CDR2 SQIVND (reference sequence). The CDR3 is made up of 15 amino acids. The CDR3 nucleotides read TGTGCCAGTAGTATAGGGCGTACCTCCAATCAGCCCCAGCATTTT. It specifies CASSIGRTSNQPQHF. Complete variable domain (other parts from reference TRBV19 and TRBJ1-5): DGGITQSPKYLFRKEGQNVTLSCEQNLNHDAMYWYRQDPGQGLRLIYYSQIVNDFQKGDIAEGYSVSREKKESFPLTVTSAQKNPTAFYLCASSIGRTSNQPQHFGDGTRLSIL.

This clone was recorded only once. The V gene is TRBV7-3, the J gene TRBJ2-2, with no clear D. V shed 1 base and J shed 0 bases, with 6 bases lying between them. Germline CDR1 and CDR2: SGHTA and FQGTGA. The CDR3 has 15 amino acids. CDR3 residues: CASSLIGTNTGELFF. For the CDR3, the DNA is TGTGCCAGCAGCTTAATAGGGACGAACACCGGGGAGCTGTTTTTT. Using reference TRBV7-3 and TRBJ2-2 for the parts outside the CDR3, the full variable domain is GAGVSQTPSNKVTEKGKYVELRCDPISGHTALYWYRQSLGQGPEFLIYFQGTGAADDSGLPNDRFFAVRPEGSVSTLKIQRTERGDSAVYLCASSLIGTNTGELFFGEGSRLTVL.

The chain couples TRBV27 to TRBJ2-7; no firm D call. CDR3 length: 13 amino acids. V was shortened by 6 bases and J by 1 base, with 10 bases between the two germline ends. Germline V lookup: CDR1 MNHEY, CDR2 SMNVEV (reference sequence). CDR3 sequence (DNA): TGTGCCAGCAGCCTCAGTCCATCCTACGAGCAGTACGTC. Translating gives CASSLSPSYEQYV.